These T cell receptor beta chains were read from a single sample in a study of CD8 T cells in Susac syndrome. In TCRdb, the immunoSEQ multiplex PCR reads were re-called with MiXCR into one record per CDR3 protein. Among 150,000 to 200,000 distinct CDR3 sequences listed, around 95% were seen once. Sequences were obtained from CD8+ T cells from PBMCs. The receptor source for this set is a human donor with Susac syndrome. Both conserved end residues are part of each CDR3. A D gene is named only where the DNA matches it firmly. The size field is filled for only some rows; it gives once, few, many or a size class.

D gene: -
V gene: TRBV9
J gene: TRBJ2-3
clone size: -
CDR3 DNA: TGTGCCAGCAGCGAGACAGGCCGCCCAGATACGCAGTATTTT
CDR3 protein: CASSETGRPDTQYF

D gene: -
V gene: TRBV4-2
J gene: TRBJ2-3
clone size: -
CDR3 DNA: TGTGCCAGCAGTACAGGGTCGCCAGATACGCAGTATTTT
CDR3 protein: CASSTGSPDTQYF

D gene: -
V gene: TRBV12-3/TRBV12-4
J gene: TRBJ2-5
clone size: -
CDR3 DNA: TGTGCCAGCAGATCAGGTTTTCAAGAGACCCAGTACTTC
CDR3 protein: CASRSGFQETQYF

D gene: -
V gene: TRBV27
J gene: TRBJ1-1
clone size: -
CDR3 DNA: TGTGCCAGCAGTTTTTCCATGGACACTGAAGCTTTCTTT
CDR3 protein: CASSFSMDTEAFF

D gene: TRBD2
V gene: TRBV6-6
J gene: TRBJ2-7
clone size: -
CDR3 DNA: TGTGCCAGCAGTTCTAGCGGGACCGCCTACGAGCAGTACTTC
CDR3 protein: CASSSSGTAYEQYF

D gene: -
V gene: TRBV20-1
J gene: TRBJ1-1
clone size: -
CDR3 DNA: TGCAGTGCTGAGACGACAGGTCCCCTCTCTGAAGCTTTCTTT
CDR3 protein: CSAETTGPLSEAFF

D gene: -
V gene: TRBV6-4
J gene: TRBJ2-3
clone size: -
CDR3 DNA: TGTGCCACCGCCATTCCCACAGATACGCAGTATTTT
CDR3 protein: CATAIPTDTQYF

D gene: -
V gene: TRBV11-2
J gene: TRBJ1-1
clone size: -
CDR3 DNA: TGTGCCAGCAGCTTAGCCTCCGGGGGAACTGAAGCTTTCTTT
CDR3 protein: CASSLASGGTEAFF

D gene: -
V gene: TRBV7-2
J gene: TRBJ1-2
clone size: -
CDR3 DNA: TGTGCCAGCAGCTTAGCTGTGACAAAAACTAACTATGGCTACACCTTC
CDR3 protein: CASSLAVTKTNYGYTF

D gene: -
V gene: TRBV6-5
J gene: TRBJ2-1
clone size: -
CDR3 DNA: TGTGCCAGCAGTTACTCGATTACAGGACAATACAATGAGCAGTTCTTC
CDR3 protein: CASSYSITGQYNEQFF

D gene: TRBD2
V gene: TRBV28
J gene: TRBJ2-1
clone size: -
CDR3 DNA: TGTGCCAGCAGTTTAGGCGGGGGCTCCTACAATGAGCAGTTCTTC
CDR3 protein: CASSLGGGSYNEQFF

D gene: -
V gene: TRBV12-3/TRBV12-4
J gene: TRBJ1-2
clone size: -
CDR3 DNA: TGTGCCAGCAGTTCTAGACCCCAAGACAGCTATGGCTACACCTTC
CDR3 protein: CASSSRPQDSYGYTF

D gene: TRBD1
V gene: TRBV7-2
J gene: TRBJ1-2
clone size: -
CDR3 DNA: TGTGCCAGCAGCCTGACAGGGGGCTATGGCTACACCTTC
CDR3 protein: CASSLTGGYGYTF

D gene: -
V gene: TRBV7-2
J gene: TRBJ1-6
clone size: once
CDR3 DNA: TGTGCCAGCAGCTTAGAGGTACAGGGAAATTCACCCCTCCACTTT
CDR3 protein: CASSLEVQGNSPLHF

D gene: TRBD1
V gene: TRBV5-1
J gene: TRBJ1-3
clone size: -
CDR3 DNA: TGCGCCAGCAGCTTGGGTGACAGGGCGTCGGACACCATATATTTT
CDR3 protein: CASSLGDRASDTIYF

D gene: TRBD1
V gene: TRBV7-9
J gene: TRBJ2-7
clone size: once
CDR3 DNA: TGTGCCAGCAGCTTAGATTGGGGACAGGGGGGATCAGGCGAGCAGTACTTC
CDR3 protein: CASSLDWGQGGSGEQYF

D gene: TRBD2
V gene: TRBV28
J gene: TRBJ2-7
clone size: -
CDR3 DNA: TGTGCCAGCAGTTTGGTATTAGCGGGCCATCTGGTGGGGTACGAGCAGTACTTC
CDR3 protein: CASSLVLAGHLVGYEQYF

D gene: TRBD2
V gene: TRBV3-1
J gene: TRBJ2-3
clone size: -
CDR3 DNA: TGTGCCAGCAGCCAAGAAAGGCTAGCGGGGGGCACAGATACGCAGTATTTT
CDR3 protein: CASSQERLAGGTDTQYF

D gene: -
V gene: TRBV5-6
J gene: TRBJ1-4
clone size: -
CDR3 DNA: TGTGCCAGCAGCTTGTCACAGGGTTTGGAACTGTTTTTT
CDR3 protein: CASSLSQGLELFF

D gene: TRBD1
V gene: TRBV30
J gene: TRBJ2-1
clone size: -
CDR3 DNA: TGTGCCTGGAGTGTAAGAATGGGGACAGGGATTTTACATGAGCAGTTCTTC
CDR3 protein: CAWSVRMGTGILHEQFF

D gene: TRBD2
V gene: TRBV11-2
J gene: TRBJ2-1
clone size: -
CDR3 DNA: TGTGCCAGCACCCAACGGGCTAGCGGGGACTACAATGAGCAGTTCTTC
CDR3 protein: CASTQRASGDYNEQFF

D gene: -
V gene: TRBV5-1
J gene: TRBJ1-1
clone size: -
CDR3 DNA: TGCGCCAGCAGCTGGACGGTGATGAACACTGAAGCTTTCTTT
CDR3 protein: CASSWTVMNTEAFF

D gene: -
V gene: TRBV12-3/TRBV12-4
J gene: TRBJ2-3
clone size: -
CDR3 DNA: TGTGCCAGCAGTTTCGAACGGGTCACGGAACCGCAGTATTTT
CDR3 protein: CASSFERVTEPQYF

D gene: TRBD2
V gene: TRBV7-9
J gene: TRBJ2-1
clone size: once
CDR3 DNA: TGTGCCAGCACCCTAGGACTAGCGGGGGTGTTAAATGAGCAGTTCTTC
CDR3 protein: CASTLGLAGVLNEQFF

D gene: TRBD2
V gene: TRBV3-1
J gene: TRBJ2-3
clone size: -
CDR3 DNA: TGTGCCAGCAGCTCTACTAGCGGGAGTAGCACAGATACGCAGTATTTT
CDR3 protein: CASSSTSGSSTDTQYF

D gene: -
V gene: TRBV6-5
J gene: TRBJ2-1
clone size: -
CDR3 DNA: TGTGCCAGCAGGATGGGGACCGATGAGCAGTTCTTC
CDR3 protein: CASRMGTDEQFF

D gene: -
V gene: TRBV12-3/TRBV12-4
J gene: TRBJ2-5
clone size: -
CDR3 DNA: TGTGCCAGCAGTTATGAGGGAGAGACCCAGTACTTC
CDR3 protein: CASSYEGETQYF

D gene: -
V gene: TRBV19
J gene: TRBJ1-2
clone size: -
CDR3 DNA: TGTGCCAGTAGCCCTTCCTATGGCTACACCTTC
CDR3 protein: CASSPSYGYTF

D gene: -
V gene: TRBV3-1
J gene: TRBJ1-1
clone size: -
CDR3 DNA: TGTGCCAGCAGCCAAGATCAGGACATGGAAGCTTTCTTT
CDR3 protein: CASSQDQDMEAFF

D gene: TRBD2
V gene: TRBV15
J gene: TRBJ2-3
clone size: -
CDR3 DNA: TGTGCCACCAGCAGAGAAGGTTTTATAGCGGGGACAGATACGCAGTATTTT
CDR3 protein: CATSREGFIAGTDTQYF

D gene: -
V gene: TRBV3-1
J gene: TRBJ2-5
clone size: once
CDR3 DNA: TGTGCCAGCAGCCAAGTCCAGAACCAAGAGACCCAGTACTTC
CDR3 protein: CASSQVQNQETQYF

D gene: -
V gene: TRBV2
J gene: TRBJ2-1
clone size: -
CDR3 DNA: TGTGCCAGCATCATGACTTTCGATGAGCAGTTCTTC
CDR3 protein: CASIMTFDEQFF

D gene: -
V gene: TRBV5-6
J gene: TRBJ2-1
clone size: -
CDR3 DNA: TGTGCCAGCAGCGGTTCCACAGGGTTTTACAATGAGCAGTTCTTC
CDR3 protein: CASSGSTGFYNEQFF

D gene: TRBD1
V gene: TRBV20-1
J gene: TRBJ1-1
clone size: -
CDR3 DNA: TGCAGTGCTAGAGATCGCACAGGGGGACCCGAAGCTTTCTTT
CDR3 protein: CSARDRTGGPEAFF

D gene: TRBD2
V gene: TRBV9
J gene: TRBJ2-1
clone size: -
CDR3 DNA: TGTGCCAGCAGCGTAGCTAGCGGGGCGTGGGATGAGCAGTTCTTC
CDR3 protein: CASSVASGAWDEQFF

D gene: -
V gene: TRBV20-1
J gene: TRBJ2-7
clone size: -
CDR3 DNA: TGCAGTGCTAGTGACGGCGAGCAGTACTTC
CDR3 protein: CSASDGEQYF

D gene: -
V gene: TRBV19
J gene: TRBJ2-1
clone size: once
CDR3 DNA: TGTGCCAGTAATAGGGGCAGAGGGAATGAGCAGTTCTTC
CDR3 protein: CASNRGRGNEQFF

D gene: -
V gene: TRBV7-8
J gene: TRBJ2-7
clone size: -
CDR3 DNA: TGTGCCAGCAGCTCGATTGAATACGAGCAGTACTTC
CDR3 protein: CASSSIEYEQYF

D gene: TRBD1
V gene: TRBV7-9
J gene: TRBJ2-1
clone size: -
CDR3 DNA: TGTGCCAGCAGCCCTCCCTCGGACAGGGACTCCTACAATGAGCAGTTCTTC
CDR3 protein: CASSPPSDRDSYNEQFF

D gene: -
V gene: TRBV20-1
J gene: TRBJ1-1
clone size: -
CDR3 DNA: TGCAGTGCTAGAGATCTCAGCAGTAACACTGAAGCTTTCTTT
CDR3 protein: CSARDLSSNTEAFF

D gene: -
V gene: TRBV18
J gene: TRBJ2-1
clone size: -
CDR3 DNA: TGTGCCAGCTCACCACCGGCAGGGACTGAGCAGTTCTTC
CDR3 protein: CASSPPAGTEQFF

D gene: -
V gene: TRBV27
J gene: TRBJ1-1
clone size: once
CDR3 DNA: TGTGCCAGCAAAAAGGGAAACACTGAAGCTTTCTTT
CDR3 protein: CASKKGNTEAFF

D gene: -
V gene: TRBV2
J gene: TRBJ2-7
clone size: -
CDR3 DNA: TGTGCCAGCAGTGAATATGCCGGGAGCTCCTACGAGCAGTACTTC
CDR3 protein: CASSEYAGSSYEQYF

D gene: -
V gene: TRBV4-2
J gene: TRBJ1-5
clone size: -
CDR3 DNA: TGTGCCAGCAGCCTGTCCCGGGCGGACTCGGGGAATCAGCCCCAGCATTTT
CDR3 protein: CASSLSRADSGNQPQHF

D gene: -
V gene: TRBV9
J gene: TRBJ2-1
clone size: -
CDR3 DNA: TGTGCCAGCAGCGTAGGGGTCCCCAATGAGCAGTTCTTC
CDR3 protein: CASSVGVPNEQFF

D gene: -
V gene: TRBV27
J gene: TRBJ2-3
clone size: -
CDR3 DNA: TGTGCCAGCAGTTTATTACCGGCTAGCACAGATACGCAGTATTTT
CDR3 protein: CASSLLPASTDTQYF

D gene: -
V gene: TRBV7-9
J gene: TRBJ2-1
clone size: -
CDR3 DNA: TGTGCCAGCAGCGGGGAGTTCGACAATGAGCAGTTCTTC
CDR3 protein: CASSGEFDNEQFF

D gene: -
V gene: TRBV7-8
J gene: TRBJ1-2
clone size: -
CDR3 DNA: TGTGCCAGCAGCTCCCATTATGGCTACACCTTC
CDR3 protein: CASSSHYGYTF

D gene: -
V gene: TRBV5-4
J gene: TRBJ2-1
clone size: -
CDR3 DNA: TGTGCCAGCAGCTTGGAGGCCGGGACCTACAATGAGCAGTTCTTC
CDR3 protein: CASSLEAGTYNEQFF

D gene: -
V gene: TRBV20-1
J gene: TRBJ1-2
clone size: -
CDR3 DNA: TGCAGTGCTAGAGAGGCGACATCGGCTGGCTACACCTTC
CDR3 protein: CSAREATSAGYTF

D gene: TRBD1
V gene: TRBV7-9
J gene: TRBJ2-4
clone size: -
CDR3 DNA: TGTGCCAGCAGCTTAGGACAAGCGATTAACAGGGGCCCAAGGAACATTCAGTACTTC
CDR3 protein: CASSLGQAINRGPRNIQYF

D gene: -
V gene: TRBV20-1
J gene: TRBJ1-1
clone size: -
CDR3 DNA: TGCAGTGCTAGGCAGGGTACGACGGCGAACACTGAAGCTTTCTTT
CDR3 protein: CSARQGTTANTEAFF

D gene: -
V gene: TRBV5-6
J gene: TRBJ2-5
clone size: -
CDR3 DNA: TGTGCCAGCAGCTTGTTCACCGGAGGGGAAGAGACCCAGTACTTC
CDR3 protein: CASSLFTGGEETQYF